Listed below are T cell receptor beta chains from one sample, sequenced in a study of blood T cell repertoires in COVID-19. TCRdb keeps only in-frame clones here, not all; method: immunoSEQ multiplex PCR. The sample lists more than 150,000 clones, roughly 79% occurring once. The sample comprised peripheral blood. The receptors originated from a woman of 80 years or more with COVID-19, enrolled during active disease. The conserved cysteine and the conserved F or W are not part of the CDR3 here.

V,CDR3
TRBV19,ASSTHTGAPYGYT
TRBV6-2/TRBV6-3,ASSYSGESPLH
TRBV7-9,ASSSRLAGGKIVEQF
TRBV4-3,ASSQGQPGQPQH
TRBV4-1,ASSQVTGAGELF
TRBV9,ASRAGDVSTEAF
TRBV9,ASSLRPGGSYNEQF
TRBV11-3,ASSFGQVQETQY
TRBV6-5,ASSLEASGWYEQY
TRBV6-5,ASSVGQVNEKLF
TRBV6-5,ASSYRAGLVEQY
TRBV24-1,ATGDGGTEAF
TRBV5-6,ASSLGDRGRRGTEAF
TRBV5-1,ASSYGTERNEKLF
TRBV19,ASSFGGNTEAF
TRBV3-1/TRBV3-2,ASSHRTVYGYT
TRBV4-1,ASSQVPYQYNEQF
TRBV7-9,ASSNPDRGSGNTIY
TRBV6-6,ASSYDRAGEKLF
TRBV29-1,SVVARRGNYGYT
TRBV28,ASSRQGLAGGPEQF
TRBV5-4,ASSNRDRVTYEQY
TRBV7-9,ASSLAVTSGSADTQY